The 9 T cell receptor beta chains presented below share a single source sample, sequenced in a study of blood T cell repertoires in COVID-19. The protocol was immunoSEQ multiplex PCR, while the TCRdb copy is restricted to in-frame clones and leaves out a portion. The repertoire includes fewer than 350,000 clones, around 85% of them detected once, and around 4.2% sits in the top ten. Input material: PBMCs or T cells enriched from blood (not recorded which). Source of these receptors: a woman between 35 and 50 years old with acute COVID-19.

The rearrangement joins TRBV6-4 to TRBJ2-1, with TRBD2 matching 7 bases. V lost 4 bases, J lost 4 bases, and 13 bases stayed unmatched. Germline CDR1 and CDR2: MRHNA and SNTAGT. CDR3 length: 17 residues. The CDR3 DNA reads TGTGCCAGCAGTGCCCGTGGTGGCGGGAGCTTTTACAATGAGCAGTTCTTC. Translation gives CASSARGGGSFYNEQFF.

The chain carries TRBV6-5 and TRBJ1-5; D is possibly TRBD1 (5 bases). Deletions cut 7 bases from V and 2 bases from J, with 12 bases between. This CDR3 is 14 amino acids long. CDR1 and CDR2 from the germline V gene are MNHEY and SVGAGI. CDR3 sequence: CASNLAGGNQPQHF. The CDR3 DNA is TGTGCCAGCAACCTCGCGGGGGGCAATCAGCCCCAGCATTTT.

The gene calls are TRBV27 and TRBJ2-1; tentatively, D is TRBD2 (6 bases). This CDR3 contains 15 residues. Looked up from germline, CDR1 is MNHEY and CDR2 is SMNVEV (reference sequence). The ends were cut back, 2 bases at V and 7 bases at J, with 15 bases in the middle. The CDR3 coding sequence is TGTGCCAGCAGTTTAGTATCGGGAGTGGGTAATGAGCAGTTCTTC. It specifies CASSLVSGVGNEQFF.

V and J are TRBV7-2 and TRBJ1-1; D gene unclear. Looked up from germline, CDR1 is SGHTA and CDR2 is FQGNSA. V gave up 2 bases and J gave up 1 base, with 11 bases separating them. This CDR3 is 15 amino acids long. Here the CDR3 DNA reads TGTGCCAGCAGCTTATTGAACGTCAGGAACACTGAAGCTTTCTTT. It yields the protein CASSLLNVRNTEAFF.

This clone was detected only once. The chain couples TRBV18 to TRBJ2-4, with 9 bases that match TRBD1. Germline V gene lookup returns CDR1 KGHSH and CDR2 LQKENI. V lost 3 bases to trimming and J lost 2 bases; unmatched junction nucleotides: 11. The CDR3 runs 18 residues. The CDR3 loop reads CASSPLGRTGASKNIQYF. CDR3 DNA sequence: TGTGCCAGCTCACCTTTAGGCCGGACAGGGGCTTCCAAAAACATTCAGTACTTC.

As regards this clone: This CDR3 is also generated by other DNA sequences in the sample. J is TRBJ1-2 and V is TRBV12-3 or TRBV12-4; possible D gene TRBD1, 6 bases. The CDR3 contains 12 residues. V dropped 3 bases and J dropped 8 bases, with 10 bases sitting between them. The CDR3 sequence is CASSFSGGGYTF. As DNA, the CDR3 is TGTGCCAGCAGTTTTTCGGGGGGCGGCTACACCTTC.

This chain uses TRBV6-6 with TRBJ2-2, with D maybe TRBD2 (6 bases). CDR1 is MNHNY and CDR2 is SVGAGI in the germline V gene (reference sequence). CDR3 length: 15 amino acids. The V end was cut by 6 bases, the J end by 3 bases, with 14 bases between. CDR3 sequence reads: CASRRRASDTGELFF. In DNA, the CDR3 is TGTGCCAGCAGGCGGAGGGCCTCGGACACCGGGGAGCTGTTTTTT.

Turning to this clone: The sample holds other DNA sequences that translate to the same CDR3. The chain is built from TRBV3-1 (or the pseudogene TRBV3-2) and TRBJ2-3, with 10 nucleotides matching TRBD2. Germline V gene lookup returns CDR1 LGHDT and CDR2 YNNKEL (reference sequence). J gave up 1 base and V 1 base, and 5 bases lay outside the gene matches. The CDR3 covers 17 residues. The DNA of the CDR3 is TGTGCCAGCAGCCAAGTCAGAAGCGGGAGGGGCACAGATACGCAGTATTTT. Translated: CASSQVRSGRGTDTQYF.

This chain links TRBV5-1 with TRBJ1-4, with TRBD1 matching 7 bases. CDR1 and CDR2 (germline): SGHRS, YFSETQ. The CDR3 has 16 residues. The ends lost 4 bases at V and 0 bases at J; junction bases unmatched: 6. CDR3 coding DNA: TGCGCCAGCAGCCCCGGACAGGCGACAACTAATGAAAAACTGTTTTTT. Protein product: CASSPGQATTNEKLFF.